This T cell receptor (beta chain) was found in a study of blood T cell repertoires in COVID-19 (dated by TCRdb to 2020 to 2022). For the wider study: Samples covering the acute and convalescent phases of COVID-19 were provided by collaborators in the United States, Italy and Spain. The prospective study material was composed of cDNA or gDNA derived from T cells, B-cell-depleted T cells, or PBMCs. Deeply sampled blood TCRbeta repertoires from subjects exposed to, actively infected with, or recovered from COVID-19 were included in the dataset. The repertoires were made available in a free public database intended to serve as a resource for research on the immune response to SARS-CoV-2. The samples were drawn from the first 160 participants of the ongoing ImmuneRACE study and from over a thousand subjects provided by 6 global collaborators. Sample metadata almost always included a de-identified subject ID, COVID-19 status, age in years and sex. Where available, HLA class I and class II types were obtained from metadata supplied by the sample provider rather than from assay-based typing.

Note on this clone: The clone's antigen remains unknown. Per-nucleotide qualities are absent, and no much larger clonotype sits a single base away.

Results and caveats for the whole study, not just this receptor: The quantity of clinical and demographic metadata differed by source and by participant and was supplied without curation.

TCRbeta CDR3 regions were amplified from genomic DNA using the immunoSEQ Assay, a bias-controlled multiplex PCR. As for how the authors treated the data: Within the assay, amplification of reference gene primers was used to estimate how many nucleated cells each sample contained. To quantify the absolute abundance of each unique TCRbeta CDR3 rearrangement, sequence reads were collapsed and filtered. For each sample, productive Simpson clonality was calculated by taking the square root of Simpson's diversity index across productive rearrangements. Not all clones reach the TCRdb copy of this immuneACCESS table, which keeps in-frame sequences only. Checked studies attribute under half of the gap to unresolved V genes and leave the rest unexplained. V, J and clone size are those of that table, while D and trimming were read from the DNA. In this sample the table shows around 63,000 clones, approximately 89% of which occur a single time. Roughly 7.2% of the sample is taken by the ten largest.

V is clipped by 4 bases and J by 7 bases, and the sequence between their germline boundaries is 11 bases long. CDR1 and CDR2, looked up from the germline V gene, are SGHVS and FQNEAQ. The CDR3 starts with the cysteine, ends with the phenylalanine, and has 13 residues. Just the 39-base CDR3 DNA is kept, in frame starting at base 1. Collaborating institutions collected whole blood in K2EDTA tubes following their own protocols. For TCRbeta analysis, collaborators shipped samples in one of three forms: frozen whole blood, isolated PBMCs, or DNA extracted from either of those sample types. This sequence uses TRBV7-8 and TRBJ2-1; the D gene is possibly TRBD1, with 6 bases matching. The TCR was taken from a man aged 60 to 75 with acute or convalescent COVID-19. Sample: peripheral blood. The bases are TGTGCCAGCAGCTACGACAGGTATAATGAGCAGTTCTTC. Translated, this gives CASSYDRYNEQFF.